This T cell receptor beta chain was recovered during a study of cytomegalovirus exposure and HLA in healthy donors. This clone was seen only once. Antigen: not known. It was with 60 Vbeta and 13 Jbeta primers that the PCR ran. Produced via immunoSEQ multiplex PCR; TCRdb's table is partial and in-frame only. This table has some 76,000 clones, just over 70% appearing once. Study-level points and caveats: In a later analysis, 15,000 to 20,000 TCR beta sequences were associated with HLA alleles at 0.05 false discovery rate. A prior analysis recorded that most TCR beta V segments were productive about 87% or about 30% of the time.

Germline V gives CDR1 MNHNS, CDR2 SASEGT. The V segment lost 1 base and the J segment 7 bases; nucleotides outside the gene matches: 8. The CDR3 runs 15 residues. This sequence was found in a man aged 55 to 70 in good health and CMV-seropositive. Sample: PBMCs. The J gene is TRBJ2-3, the V gene TRBV6-1; TRBD2 agrees at 7 bases. The CDR3 coding sequence is TGTGCCAGCAGTGAAGGGGGGGGGAGTGGGTATACGCAGTATTTT. Protein: CASSEGGGSGYTQYF.